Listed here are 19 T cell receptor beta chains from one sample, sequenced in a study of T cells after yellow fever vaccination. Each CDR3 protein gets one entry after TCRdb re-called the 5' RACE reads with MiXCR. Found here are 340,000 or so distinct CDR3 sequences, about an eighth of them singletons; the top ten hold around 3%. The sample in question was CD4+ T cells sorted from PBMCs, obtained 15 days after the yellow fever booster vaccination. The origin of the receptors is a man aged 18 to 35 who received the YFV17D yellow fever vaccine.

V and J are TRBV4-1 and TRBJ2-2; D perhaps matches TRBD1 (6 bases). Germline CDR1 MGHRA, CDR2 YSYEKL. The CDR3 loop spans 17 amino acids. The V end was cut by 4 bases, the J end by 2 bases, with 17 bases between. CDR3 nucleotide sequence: TGCGCCAGCAGCCTACGACAGGTCCCTCTTAACACCGGGGAGCTGTTTTTT. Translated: CASSLRQVPLNTGELFF.

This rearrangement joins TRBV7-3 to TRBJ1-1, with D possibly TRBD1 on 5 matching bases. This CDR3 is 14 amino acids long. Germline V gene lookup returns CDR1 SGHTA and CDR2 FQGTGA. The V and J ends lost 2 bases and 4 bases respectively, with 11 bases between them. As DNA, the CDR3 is TGTGCCAGCAGCTTACGGGGGTCCGGCACTGAAGCTTTCTTT. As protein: CASSLRGSGTEAFF.

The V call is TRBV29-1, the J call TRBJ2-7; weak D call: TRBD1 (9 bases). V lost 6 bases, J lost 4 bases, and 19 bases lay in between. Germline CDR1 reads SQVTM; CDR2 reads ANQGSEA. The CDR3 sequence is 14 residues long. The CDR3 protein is CSVLGGDRVYEQYF. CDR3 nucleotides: TGCAGCGTCCTCGGGGGGGACAGGGTGTACGAGCAGTACTTC.

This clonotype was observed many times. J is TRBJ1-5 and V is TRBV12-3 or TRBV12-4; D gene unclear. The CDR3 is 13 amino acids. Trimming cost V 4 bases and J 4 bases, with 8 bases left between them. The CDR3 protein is CASSSQPNQPQHF. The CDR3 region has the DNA TGTGCCAGCAGTTCTCAACCAAATCAGCCCCAGCATTTT.

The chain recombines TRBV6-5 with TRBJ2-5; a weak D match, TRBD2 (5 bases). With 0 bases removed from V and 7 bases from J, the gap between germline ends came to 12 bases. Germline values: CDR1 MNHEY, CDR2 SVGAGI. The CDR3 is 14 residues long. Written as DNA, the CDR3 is TGTGCCAGCAGTTACTCGACGGTTCGGGGGACCCAGTACTTC. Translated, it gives CASSYSTVRGTQYF.

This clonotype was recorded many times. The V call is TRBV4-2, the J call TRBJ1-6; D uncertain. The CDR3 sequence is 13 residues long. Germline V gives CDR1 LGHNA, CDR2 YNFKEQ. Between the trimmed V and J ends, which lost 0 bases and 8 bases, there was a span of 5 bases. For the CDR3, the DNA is TGTGCCAGCAGCCAAGAATTTGATTCACCCCTCCACTTT. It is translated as CASSQEFDSPLHF.

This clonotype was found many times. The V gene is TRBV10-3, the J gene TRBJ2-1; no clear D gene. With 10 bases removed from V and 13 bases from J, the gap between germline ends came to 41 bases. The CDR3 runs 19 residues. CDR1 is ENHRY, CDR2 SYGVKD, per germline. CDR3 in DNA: TGTGCCACCTTCTGGCAGAACCCCCGCAACCACTTCCGCTGTCAAGTCCAGTTCTTC. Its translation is CATFWQNPRNHFRCQVQFF.

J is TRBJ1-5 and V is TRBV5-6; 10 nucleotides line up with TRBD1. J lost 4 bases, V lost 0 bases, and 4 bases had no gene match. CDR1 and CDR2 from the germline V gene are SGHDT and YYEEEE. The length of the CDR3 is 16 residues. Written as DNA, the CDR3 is TGTGCCAGCAGCTTGGGACCGGGACAGGGGAATCAGCCCCAGCATTTT. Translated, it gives CASSLGPGQGNQPQHF.

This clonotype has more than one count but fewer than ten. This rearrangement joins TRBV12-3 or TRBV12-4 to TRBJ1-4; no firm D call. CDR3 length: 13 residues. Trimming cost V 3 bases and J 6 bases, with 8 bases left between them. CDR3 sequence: CASSLDGHEKLFF. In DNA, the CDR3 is TGTGCCAGCAGTTTGGACGGTCATGAAAAACTGTTTTTT.

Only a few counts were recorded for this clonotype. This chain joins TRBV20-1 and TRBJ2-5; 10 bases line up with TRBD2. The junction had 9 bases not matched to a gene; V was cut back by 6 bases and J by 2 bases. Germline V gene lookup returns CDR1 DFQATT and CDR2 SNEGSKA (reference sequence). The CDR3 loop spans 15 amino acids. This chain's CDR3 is CSAPSLAGAQETQYF. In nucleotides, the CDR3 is TGCAGTGCGCCTTCCCTAGCGGGGGCTCAAGAGACCCAGTACTTC.

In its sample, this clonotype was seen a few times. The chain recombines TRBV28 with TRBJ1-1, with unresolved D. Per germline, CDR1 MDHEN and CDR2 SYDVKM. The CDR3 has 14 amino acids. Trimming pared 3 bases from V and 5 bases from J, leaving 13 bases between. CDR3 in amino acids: CASSLWREGTEAFF. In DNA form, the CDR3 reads TGTGCCAGCAGTTTGTGGAGGGAGGGAACTGAAGCTTTCTTT.

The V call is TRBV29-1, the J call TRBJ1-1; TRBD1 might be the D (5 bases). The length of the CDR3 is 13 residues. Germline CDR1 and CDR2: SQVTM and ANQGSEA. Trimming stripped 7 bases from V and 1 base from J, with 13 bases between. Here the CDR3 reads CSAHAGPNTEAFF. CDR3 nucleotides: TGCAGCGCTCATGCGGGGCCGAACACTGAAGCTTTCTTT.

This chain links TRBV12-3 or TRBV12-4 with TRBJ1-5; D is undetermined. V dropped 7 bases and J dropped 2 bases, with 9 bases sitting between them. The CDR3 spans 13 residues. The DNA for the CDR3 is TGTGCCAGCACCCTGTGGGGCAATCAGCCCCAGCATTTT. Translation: CASTLWGNQPQHF.

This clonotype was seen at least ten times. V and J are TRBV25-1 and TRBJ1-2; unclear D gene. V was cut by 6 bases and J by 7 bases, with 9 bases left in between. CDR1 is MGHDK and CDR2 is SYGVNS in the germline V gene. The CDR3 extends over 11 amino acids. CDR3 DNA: TGTGCCAGCAGCGGTTGGGGTGGCTACACCTTC. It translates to CASSGWGGYTF.

In DNA form, the CDR3 reads TGTGCTAGTGGCCCTCCGTCGGGCGAGCAGTACTTC. This encodes CASGPPSGEQYF. The V call is TRBV12-5, the J call TRBJ2-7; D call uncertain. This CDR3 is built from 12 residues. Germline V gene sequence: CDR1 LGHNT, CDR2 FRNRAP. Trimming removed 6 bases at V and 6 bases at J, with 12 bases between.

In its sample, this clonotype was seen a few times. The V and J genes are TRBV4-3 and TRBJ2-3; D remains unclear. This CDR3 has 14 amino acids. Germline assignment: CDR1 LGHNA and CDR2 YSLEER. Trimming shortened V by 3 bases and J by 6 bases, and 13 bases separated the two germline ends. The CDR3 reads CASSHRSRDDTQYF. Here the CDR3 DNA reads TGCGCCAGCAGCCATCGGAGTCGTGATGATACGCAGTATTTT.

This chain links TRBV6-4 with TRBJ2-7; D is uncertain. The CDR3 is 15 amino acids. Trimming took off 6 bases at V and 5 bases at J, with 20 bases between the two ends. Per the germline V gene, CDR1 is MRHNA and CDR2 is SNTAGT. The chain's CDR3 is CASSRTPSGRNEQYF. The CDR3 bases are TGTGCCAGCAGCCGGACGCCTTCGGGTCGTAACGAGCAGTACTTC.

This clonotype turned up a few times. The CDR3, as DNA: TGTGCCAGCACCCGGACTAGCGGGTCCTACAATGAGCAGTTCTTC. This translates into CASTRTSGSYNEQFF. The rearrangement joins TRBV9 to TRBJ2-1; 11 bases are a match to TRBD2. Germline CDR1 reads SGDLS; CDR2 reads YYNGEE. The CDR3 has 15 amino acids. V dropped 6 bases and J dropped 1; count of bases not matched to a gene: 3. The full variable domain, completed using reference TRBV9 and TRBJ2-1, is DSGVTQTPKHLITATGQRVTLRCSPRSGDLSVYWYQQSLDQGLQFLIQYYNGEERAKGNILERFSAQQFPDLHSELNLSSLELGDSALYFCASTRTSGSYNEQFFGPGTRLTVL.

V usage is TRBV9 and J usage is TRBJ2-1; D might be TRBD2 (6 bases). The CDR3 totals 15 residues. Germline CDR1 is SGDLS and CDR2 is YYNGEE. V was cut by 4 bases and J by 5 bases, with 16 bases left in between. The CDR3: CASSLTPTRDNEQFF. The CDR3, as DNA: TGTGCCAGCAGCCTGACTCCGACTAGAGACAATGAGCAGTTCTTC. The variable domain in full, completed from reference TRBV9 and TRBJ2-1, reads DSGVTQTPKHLITATGQRVTLRCSPRSGDLSVYWYQQSLDQGLQFLIQYYNGEERAKGNILERFSAQQFPDLHSELNLSSLELGDSALYFCASSLTPTRDNEQFFGPGTRLTVL.